This is a list of T cell receptor beta chains from one sample in a study of graft-versus-host responses after intestinal transplantation. Sequencing was performed with immunoSEQ multiplex PCR; in TCRdb, only in-frame clones are kept and a portion is missing. Of some 96,000 clones listed, about 88% are singletons. The antigens for these receptors are not known. Sequences were derived from unstimulated CD4+ T cells sorted from spleen or lymph node cells, sampled before transplant. These receptors all come from a human donor who was the organ donor for an intestinal transplant. The CDR3 runs from the conserved cysteine through the conserved F or W. A D gene is named only where the DNA matches it firmly. Only some rows state a clone size, as once, few, many or a class for expanded clones.

-	-	TRBV7-8	TRBJ1-1	TGTGCCAGCAGCTTAATTTCGGTAGGGGCTAACACTGAAGCTTTCTTT	CASSLISVGANTEAFF
-	-	TRBV7-2	TRBJ1-1	TGTGCCAGCAGCTTAGTCGGGGAGTTGAACACTGAAGCTTTCTTT	CASSLVGELNTEAFF
TRBD1	-	TRBV2	TRBJ2-4	TGTGCCAGCAGGCCGGGACAGGGAAGCATTCAGTACTTC	CASRPGQGSIQYF
TRBD1	-	TRBV4-1	TRBJ1-1	TGCGCCAGCAGCCTAGGGACAGGGGCTACAAACACTGAAGCTTTCTTT	CASSLGTGATNTEAFF
-	-	TRBV11-2	TRBJ2-1	TGTGCCAGCAGCTCGGACAGTCCCTACAATGAGCAGTTCTTC	CASSSDSPYNEQFF
-	few	TRBV6-4	TRBJ1-1	TGTGCCAGCAGTGACCCGGCAGAGAGGAACACTGAAGCTTTCTTT	CASSDPAERNTEAFF
TRBD1	once	TRBV30	TRBJ1-2	TGTGCCTGGAGTGACTATACCCGGGACAGCAGCTATGGCTACACCTTC	CAWSDYTRDSSYGYTF
-	once	TRBV5-1	TRBJ1-3	TGCGCCAGCAGCTTGGACGCGGGCTCTGGAAACACCATATATTTT	CASSLDAGSGNTIYF
-	-	TRBV10-3	TRBJ1-1	TGTGCCATCCAAAGGGAGCCGATCAACACTGAAGCTTTCTTT	CAIQREPINTEAFF
-	-	TRBV28	TRBJ2-7	TGTGCCAGCAGTTTGAATACCTACGAGCAGTACTTC	CASSLNTYEQYF
-	-	TRBV19	TRBJ2-4	TGTGCCAGTAGTCCAACAGGAGCCAAAAACATTCAGTACTTC	CASSPTGAKNIQYF
TRBD1	-	TRBV19	TRBJ2-2	TGTGCCAGTAGAACAACAGGGGGAACGAACACCGGGGAGCTGTTTTTT	CASRTTGGTNTGELFF
TRBD1	-	TRBV19	TRBJ1-5	TGTGCCAGTAGTGTGGGACAGGGACTGTATCAGCCCCAGCATTTT	CASSVGQGLYQPQHF
-	-	TRBV6-1	TRBJ2-7	TGTGCCAGCAGCGCTTCACAGGTCTTCTCCTACGAGCAGTACTTC	CASSASQVFSYEQYF
-	-	TRBV11-2	TRBJ2-6	TGTGCCAGCAGCTCCAGGACAGCTTCCCGCTCTGGGGCCAACGTCCTGACTTTC	CASSSRTASRSGANVLTF
-	-	TRBV18	TRBJ1-5	TGTGCCAGCTCACCGGAAAGCAATCAGCCCCAGCATTTT	CASSPESNQPQHF
TRBD1	-	TRBV7-3	TRBJ1-6	TGTGCCAGCAGCTTAAGGGGGACAGATAGTTATTCACCCCTCCACTTT	CASSLRGTDSYSPLHF
-	-	TRBV28	TRBJ1-2	TGTGCCAGCAGTTTACTGCGGGGCTATGGCTACACCTTC	CASSLLRGYGYTF